The T cell receptor (beta chain) described here comes from a study of control samples from healthy donors and cancer patients. Sequenced by immunoSEQ multiplex PCR; TCRdb stores in-frame clones only, minus some. The sample lists some 20,000 clones, more than 80% occurring once. The V gene's germline CDR1 is SGHTA and CDR2 FQGNSA. V lost 4 bases, J lost 8 bases, and 11 bases lay in between. This CDR3 has 12 amino acids. This clone was detected only a few times. The material sequenced was PBMCs. V and J are TRBV7-2 and TRBJ1-1, with D uncertain. The clonotype comes from a man between 60 and 75 years old with head and neck cancer. The CDR3 DNA follows: TGTGCCAGCAGCTCCTCCCTTTTGGAAGCTTTCTTT. Translating it yields CASSSSLLEAFF.